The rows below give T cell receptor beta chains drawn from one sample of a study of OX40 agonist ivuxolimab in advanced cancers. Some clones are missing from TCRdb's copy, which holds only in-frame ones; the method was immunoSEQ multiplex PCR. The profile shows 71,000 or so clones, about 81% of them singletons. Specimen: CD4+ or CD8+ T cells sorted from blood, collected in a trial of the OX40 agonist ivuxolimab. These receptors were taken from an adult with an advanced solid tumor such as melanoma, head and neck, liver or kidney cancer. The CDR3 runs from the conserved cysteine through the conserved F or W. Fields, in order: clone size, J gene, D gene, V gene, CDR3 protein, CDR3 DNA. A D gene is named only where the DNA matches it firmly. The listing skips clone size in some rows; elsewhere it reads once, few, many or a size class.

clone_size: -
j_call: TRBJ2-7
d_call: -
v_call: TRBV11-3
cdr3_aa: CASSLAFSEQYF
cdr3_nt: TGTGCCAGCAGCTTAGCTTTTTCCGAGCAGTACTTC

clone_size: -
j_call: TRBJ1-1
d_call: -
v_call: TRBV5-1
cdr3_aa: CASSFQQVNTEAFF
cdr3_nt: TGCGCCAGCAGCTTCCAACAGGTAAACACTGAAGCTTTCTTT

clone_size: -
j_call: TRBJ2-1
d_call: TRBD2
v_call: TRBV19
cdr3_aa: CASRGTSGDYNEQFF
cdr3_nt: TGTGCCAGTAGAGGGACTAGCGGAGATTACAATGAGCAGTTCTTC

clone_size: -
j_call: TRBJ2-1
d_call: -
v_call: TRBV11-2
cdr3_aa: CASSFGTLSSYNEQFF
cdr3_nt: TGTGCCAGCAGCTTTGGTACACTGAGCTCCTACAATGAGCAGTTCTTC

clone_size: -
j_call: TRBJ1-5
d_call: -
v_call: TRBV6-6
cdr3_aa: CASSYGSNQPQHF
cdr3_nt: TGTGCCAGCAGTTACGGCAGCAATCAGCCCCAGCATTTT

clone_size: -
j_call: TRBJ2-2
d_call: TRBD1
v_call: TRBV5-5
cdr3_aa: CASSQGQTTGELFF
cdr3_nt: TGTGCCAGCAGCCAGGGACAGACGACCGGGGAGCTGTTTTTT

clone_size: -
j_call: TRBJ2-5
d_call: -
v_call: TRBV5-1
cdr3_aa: CASSWTDVQETQYF
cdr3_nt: TGCGCCAGCAGCTGGACAGACGTACAAGAGACCCAGTACTTC

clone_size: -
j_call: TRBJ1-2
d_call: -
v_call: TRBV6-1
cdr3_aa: CASSEDLQVFVGYTF
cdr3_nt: TGTGCCAGCAGTGAAGACCTACAGGTTTTCGTGGGCTACACCTTC

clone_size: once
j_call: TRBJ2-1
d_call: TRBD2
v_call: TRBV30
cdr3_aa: CAWRTSGNEQFF
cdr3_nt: TGTGCCTGGCGGACTAGCGGCAATGAGCAGTTCTTC

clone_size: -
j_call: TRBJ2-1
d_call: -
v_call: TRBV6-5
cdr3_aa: CASSSGPRGEQFF
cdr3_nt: TGTGCCAGCAGCTCCGGGCCCCGTGGTGAGCAGTTCTTC

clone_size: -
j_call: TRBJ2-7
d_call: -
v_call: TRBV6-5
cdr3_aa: CASSYGARDEQYF
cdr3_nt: TGTGCCAGCAGTTACGGGGCTCGGGACGAGCAGTACTTC

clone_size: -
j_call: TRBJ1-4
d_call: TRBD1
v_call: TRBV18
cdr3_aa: CASSEAGGAYEKLFF
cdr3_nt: TGTGCCAGCTCCGAAGCAGGGGGCGCATATGAAAAACTGTTTTTT

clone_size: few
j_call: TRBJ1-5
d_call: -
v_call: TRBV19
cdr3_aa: CASSIAGNQPQHF
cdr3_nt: TGTGCCAGTAGTATAGCTGGGAATCAGCCCCAGCATTTT

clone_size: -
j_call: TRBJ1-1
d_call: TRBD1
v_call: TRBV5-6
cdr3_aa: CASRHESARGREAFF
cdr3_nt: TGTGCCAGCAGACATGAATCCGCCAGGGGGCGGGAAGCTTTCTTT

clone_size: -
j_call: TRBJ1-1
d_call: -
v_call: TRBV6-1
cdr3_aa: CASSERARNTEAFF
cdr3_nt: TGTGCCAGCAGTGAGAGGGCGCGGAACACTGAAGCTTTCTTT

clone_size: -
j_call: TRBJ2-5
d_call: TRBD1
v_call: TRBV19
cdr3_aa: CASSPGQGQETQYF
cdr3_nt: TGTGCCAGTAGTCCAGGACAGGGTCAAGAGACCCAGTACTTC

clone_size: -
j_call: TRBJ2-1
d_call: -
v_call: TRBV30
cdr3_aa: CAWSGSFNEQFF
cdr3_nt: TGTGCCTGGAGTGGGAGCTTCAATGAGCAGTTCTTC

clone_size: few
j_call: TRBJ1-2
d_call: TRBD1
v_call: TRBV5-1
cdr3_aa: CASSPGTGGAWGYGYTF
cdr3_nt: TGCGCCAGCAGCCCTGGGACAGGGGGCGCCTGGGGCTATGGCTACACCTTC

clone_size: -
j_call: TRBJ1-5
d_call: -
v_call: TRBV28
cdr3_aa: CASVGLTNQPQHF
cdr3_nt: TGTGCCAGCGTGGGCCTGACCAATCAGCCCCAGCATTTT

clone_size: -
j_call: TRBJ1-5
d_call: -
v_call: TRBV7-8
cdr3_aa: CASSLSSEQPQHF
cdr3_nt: TGTGCCAGCAGCTTATCCAGCGAGCAGCCCCAGCATTTT

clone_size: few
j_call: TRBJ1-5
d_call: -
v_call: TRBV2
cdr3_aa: CASSEGGFNNQPQHF
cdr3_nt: TGTGCCAGCAGTGAGGGTGGATTTAACAATCAGCCCCAGCATTTT

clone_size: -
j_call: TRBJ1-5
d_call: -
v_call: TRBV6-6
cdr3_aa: CASTPRVGAEPQHF
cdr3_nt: TGTGCCAGCACCCCCCGGGTGGGCGCGGAGCCCCAGCATTTT

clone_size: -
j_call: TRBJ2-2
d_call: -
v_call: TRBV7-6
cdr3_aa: CASSSLAGELFF
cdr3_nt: TGTGCCAGCAGCTCTCTTGCCGGGGAGCTGTTTTTT

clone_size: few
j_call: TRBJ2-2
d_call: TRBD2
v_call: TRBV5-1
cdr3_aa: CASSLGLAGPTGELFF
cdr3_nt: TGCGCCAGCAGCTTGGGGTTAGCGGGGCCCACCGGGGAGCTGTTTTTT

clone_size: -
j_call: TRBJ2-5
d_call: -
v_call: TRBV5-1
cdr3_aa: CASSSRGGRETQYF
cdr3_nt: TGCGCCAGCAGCTCACGGGGCGGTCGGGAGACCCAGTACTTC

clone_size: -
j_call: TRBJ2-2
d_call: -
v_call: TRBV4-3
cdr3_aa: CASSQERFHTGELFF
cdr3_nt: TGCGCCAGCAGCCAAGAACGGTTCCACACCGGGGAGCTGTTTTTT

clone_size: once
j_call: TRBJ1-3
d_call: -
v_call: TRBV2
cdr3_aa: CASEVNQGTGNTIYF
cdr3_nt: TGTGCCAGCGAGGTTAACCAGGGGACTGGAAACACCATATATTTT

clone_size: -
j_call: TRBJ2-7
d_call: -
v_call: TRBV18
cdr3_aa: CASSPPTGGSSYEQYF
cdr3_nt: TGTGCCAGCTCACCACCCACAGGTGGAAGCTCCTACGAGCAGTACTTC

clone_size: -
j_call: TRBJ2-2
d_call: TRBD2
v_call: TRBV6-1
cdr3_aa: CASSETGPGLAGGSGGELFF
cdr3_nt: TGTGCCAGCAGTGAAACCGGGCCGGGACTAGCGGGGGGGAGTGGTGGGGAGCTGTTTTTT

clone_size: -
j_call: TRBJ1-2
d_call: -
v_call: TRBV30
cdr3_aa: CAWSLRTGYGYTF
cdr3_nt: TGTGCCTGGAGTCTGCGCACAGGCTATGGCTACACCTTC

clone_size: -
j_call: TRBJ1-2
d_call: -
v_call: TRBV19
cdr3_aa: CASRLLGGADYGYTF
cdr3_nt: TGTGCCAGTAGACTCCTAGGGGGGGCAGACTATGGCTACACCTTC

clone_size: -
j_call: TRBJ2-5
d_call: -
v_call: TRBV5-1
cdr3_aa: CASSLGAGAEETQYF
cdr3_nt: TGCGCCAGCAGCTTGGGGGCGGGGGCAGAAGAGACCCAGTACTTC

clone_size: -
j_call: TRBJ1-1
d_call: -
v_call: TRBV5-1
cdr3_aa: CASSPSASNTEAFF
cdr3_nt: TGCGCCAGCAGCCCATCGGCGTCGAACACTGAAGCTTTCTTT

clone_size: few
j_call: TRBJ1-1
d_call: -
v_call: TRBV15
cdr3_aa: CATSKELNTEAFF
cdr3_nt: TGTGCCACCAGCAAGGAGTTGAACACTGAAGCTTTCTTT

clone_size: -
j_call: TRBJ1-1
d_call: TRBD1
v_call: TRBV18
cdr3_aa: CASSPAILRDSQGKAFF
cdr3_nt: TGTGCCAGCTCACCCGCGATCCTTCGGGACAGCCAAGGGAAAGCTTTCTTT